This paragraph reports one T cell receptor (beta chain). Its antigen is not identified. Germline values: CDR1 GTSNPN, CDR2 SVGIG (reference sequence). Trimming cost V 4 bases and J 7 bases, with 14 bases left between them. The length of the CDR3 is 13 residues. A single heparinised draw of approximately 100 mL on average was taken per donor. The source of the sample is a study of beta chain features in type 1 diabetes. Whole-study findings and limits: Researchers caution that PCR might favor shorter templates, equally among patients and controls. All four CD4+ subsets of Type 1 diabetes patients contained TCRB CDR3s that were moderately but significantly shorter. Reduced insertions and increased deletions marked VDJ junctions in type 1 diabetes patients. In cDNA sequencing, cells with high TCR expression could be over-represented.

The investigators reverse transcribed all of the isolated RNA, so they sequenced expressed TCRB transcripts. Clones were read by immunoSEQ multiplex PCR, and TCRdb kept only the in-frame ones, dropping some. Of about 700,000 clones listed, around 15% are singletons. The source material was naive CD4+ T cells from blood. This TCR came from a man aged 18 to 30 with type 1 diabetes. The chain carries TRBV30 and TRBJ2-1; D is uncertain. The CDR3 region is CAWTPPSENEQFF. The CDR3 bases are TGTGCCTGGACGCCCCCCTCTGAGAATGAGCAGTTCTTC.